Sequencing of this T cell receptor (beta chain) was carried out in a study of control samples from healthy donors and cancer patients (TCRdb year 2020). The germline V gene provides CDR1 SGHRS and CDR2 YFSETQ. The CDR3 sequence holds 15 residues, the cysteine and phenylalanine included. Only CDR3 DNA is held: 45 bases, read in frame from base 1. V was cut back by 0 bases and J by 6 bases, leaving a gap of 14 bases between them. Comments on this clone: What this receptor recognizes is not known. No per-base quality is available; no much larger clone lies one base away.

Library method: the immunoSEQ multiplex PCR assay. The clones in this table, taken by TCRdb from immuneACCESS, are in-frame only. Not every clone is retained; where verified, under half of the shortfall comes from an unresolved V gene, and the cause of the rest is unknown. Present in this sample are about 180,000 clones, about 90% of which were seen just once. Jointly, the top ten make up 1.1% to 1.5% of the sample. The sequenced sample consisted of blood. The sequence derives from a woman aged 45 to 65 in good health. This chain joins TRBV5-1 to TRBJ2-3; TRBD1 is a weak D gene call, 6 bases matching. The sequenced DNA is TGCGCCAGCAGCTTGGACAGGGCAGACACGGATACGCAGTATTTT. This codes for CASSLDRADTDTQYF.